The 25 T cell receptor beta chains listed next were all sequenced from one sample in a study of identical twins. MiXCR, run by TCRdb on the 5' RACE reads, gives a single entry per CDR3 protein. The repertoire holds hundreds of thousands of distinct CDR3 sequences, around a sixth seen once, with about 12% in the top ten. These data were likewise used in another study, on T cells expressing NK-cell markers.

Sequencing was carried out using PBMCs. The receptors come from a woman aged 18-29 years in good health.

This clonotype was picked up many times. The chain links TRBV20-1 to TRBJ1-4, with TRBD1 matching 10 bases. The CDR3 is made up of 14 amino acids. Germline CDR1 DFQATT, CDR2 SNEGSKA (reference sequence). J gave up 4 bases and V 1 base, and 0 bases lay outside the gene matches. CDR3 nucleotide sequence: TGCAGTGCTAGAGGGGACAGGGGTAATGAAAAACTGTTTTTT. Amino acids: CSARGDRGNEKLFF.

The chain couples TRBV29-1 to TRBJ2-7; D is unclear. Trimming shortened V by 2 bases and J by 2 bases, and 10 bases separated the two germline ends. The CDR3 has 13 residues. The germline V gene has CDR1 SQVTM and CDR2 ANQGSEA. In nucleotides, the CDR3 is TGCAGCGTTGAAAAGACAAATCCCTACGAGCAGTACTTC. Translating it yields CSVEKTNPYEQYF.

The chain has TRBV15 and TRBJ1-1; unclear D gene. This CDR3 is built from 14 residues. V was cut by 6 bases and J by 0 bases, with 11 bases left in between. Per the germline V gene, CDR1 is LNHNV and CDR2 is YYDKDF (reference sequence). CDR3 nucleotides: TGTGCCACCAGGGCGGACCTGGTGAACACTGAAGCTTTCTTT. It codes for CATRADLVNTEAFF. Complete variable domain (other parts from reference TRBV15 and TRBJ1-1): DAMVIQNPRYQVTQFGKPVTLSCSQTLNHNVMYWYQQKSSQAPKLLFHYYDKDFNNEADTPDNFQSRRPNTSFCFLDIRSPGLGDTAMYLCATRADLVNTEAFFGQGTRLTVV.

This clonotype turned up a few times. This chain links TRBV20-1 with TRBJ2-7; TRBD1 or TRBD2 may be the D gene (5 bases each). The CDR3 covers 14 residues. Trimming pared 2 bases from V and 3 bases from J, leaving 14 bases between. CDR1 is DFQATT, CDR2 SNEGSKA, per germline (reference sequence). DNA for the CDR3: TGCAGTGCTAGATTACCAGGGAGCTTCTACGAGCAGTACTTC. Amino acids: CSARLPGSFYEQYF.

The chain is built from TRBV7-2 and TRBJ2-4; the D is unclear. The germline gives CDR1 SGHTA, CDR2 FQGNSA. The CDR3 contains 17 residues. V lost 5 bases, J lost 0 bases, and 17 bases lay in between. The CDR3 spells CASSLIWAELAKNIQYF. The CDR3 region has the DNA TGTGCCAGCAGCCTAATTTGGGCAGAACTAGCCAAAAACATTCAGTACTTC.

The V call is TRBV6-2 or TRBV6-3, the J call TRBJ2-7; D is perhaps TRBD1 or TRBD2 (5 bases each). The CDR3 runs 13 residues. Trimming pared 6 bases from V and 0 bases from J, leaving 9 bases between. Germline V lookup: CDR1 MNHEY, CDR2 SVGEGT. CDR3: CASREDNSYEQYF. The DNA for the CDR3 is TGTGCCAGCAGGGAGGACAACTCCTACGAGCAGTACTTC.

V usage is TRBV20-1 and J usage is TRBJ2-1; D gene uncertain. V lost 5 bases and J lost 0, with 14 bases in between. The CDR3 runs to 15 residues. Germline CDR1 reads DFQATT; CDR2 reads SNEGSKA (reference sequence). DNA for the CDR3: TGCAGTGCTCCAAGGGCCTCAAGCTCCTACAATGAGCAGTTCTTC. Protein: CSAPRASSSYNEQFF.

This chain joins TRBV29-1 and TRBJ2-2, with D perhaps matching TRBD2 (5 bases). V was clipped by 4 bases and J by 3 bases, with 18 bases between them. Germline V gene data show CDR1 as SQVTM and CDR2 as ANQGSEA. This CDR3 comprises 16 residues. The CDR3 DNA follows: TGCAGCGTTGCCGCGGTAGGGAGTTCCTACACCGGGGAGCTGTTTTTT. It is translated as CSVAAVGSSYTGELFF.

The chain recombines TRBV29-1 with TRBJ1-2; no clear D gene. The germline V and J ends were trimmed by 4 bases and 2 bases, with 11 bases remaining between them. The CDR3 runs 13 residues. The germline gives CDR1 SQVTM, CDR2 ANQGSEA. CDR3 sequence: CSVGIGENYGYTF. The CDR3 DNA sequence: TGCAGCGTTGGAATCGGAGAAAACTATGGCTACACCTTC.

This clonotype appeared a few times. CDR3 sequence (DNA): TGCAGTGCTAGAGTCGAGTGGACAGGGGGCCGGAATGAGCAGTTCTTC. The encoded protein is CSARVEWTGGRNEQFF. The J gene is TRBJ2-1, the V gene TRBV20-1; 11 bases are a match to TRBD1. The CDR3 is 16 residues long. Germline V lookup: CDR1 DFQATT, CDR2 SNEGSKA (reference sequence). V trimming: 1 base; J trimming: 7 bases; junction bases outside the gene matches: 9.

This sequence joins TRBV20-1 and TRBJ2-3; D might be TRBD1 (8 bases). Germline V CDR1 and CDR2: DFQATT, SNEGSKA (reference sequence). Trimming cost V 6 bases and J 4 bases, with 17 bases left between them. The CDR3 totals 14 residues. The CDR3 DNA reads TGCAGTGCAGCGGGGACAGGCCAAGCAGATACGCAGTATTTT. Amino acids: CSAAGTGQADTQYF.

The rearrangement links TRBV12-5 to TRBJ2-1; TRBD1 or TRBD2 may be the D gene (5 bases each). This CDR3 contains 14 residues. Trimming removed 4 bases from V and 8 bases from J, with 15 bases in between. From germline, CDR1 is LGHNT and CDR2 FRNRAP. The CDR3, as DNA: TGTGCTAGTGGTTCCGCCGGGGCCGAGGATGAGCAGTTCTTC. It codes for CASGSAGAEDEQFF. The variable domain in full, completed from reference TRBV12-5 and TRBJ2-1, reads DARVTQTPRHKVTEMGQEVTMRCQPILGHNTVFWYRQTMMQGLELLAYFRNRAPLDDSGMPKDRFSAEMPDATLATLKIQPSEPRDSAVYFCASGSAGAEDEQFFGPGTRLTVL.

The CDR3 spells CASRRTDYNQPQHF. The CDR3 DNA reads TGTGCCAGTAGACGGACAGACTATAATCAGCCCCAGCATTTT. J is TRBJ1-5 and V is TRBV19; weak D call: TRBD1 (6 bases). Germline CDR1 LNHDA, CDR2 SQIVND (reference sequence). CDR3 length: 14 residues. Trimming removed 6 bases at V and 4 bases at J, with 13 bases between.

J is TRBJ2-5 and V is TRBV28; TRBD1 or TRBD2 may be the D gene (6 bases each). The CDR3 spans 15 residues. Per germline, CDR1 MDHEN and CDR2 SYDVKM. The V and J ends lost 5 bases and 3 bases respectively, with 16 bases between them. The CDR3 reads CASSRTGALEETQYF. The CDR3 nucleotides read TGTGCCAGCAGTCGTACGGGGGCGCTGGAAGAGACCCAGTACTTC. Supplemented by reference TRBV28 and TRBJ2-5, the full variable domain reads DVKVTQSSRYLVKRTGEKVFLECVQDMDHENMFWYRQDPGLGLRLIYFSYDVKMKEKGDIPEGYSVSREKKERFSLILESASTNQTSMYLCASSRTGALEETQYFGPGTRLLVL.

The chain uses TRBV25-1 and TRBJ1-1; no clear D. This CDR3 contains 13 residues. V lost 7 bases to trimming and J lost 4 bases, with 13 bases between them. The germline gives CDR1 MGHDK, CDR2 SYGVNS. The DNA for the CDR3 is TGTGCCAGCAAGATGGTGGGATCCACTGAAGCTTTCTTT. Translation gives CASKMVGSTEAFF.

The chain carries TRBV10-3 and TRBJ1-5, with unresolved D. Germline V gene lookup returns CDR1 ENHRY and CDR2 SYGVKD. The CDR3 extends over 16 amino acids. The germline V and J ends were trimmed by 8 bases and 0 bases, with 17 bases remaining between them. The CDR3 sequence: CAIQVVGTYSNQPQHF. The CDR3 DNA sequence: TGTGCCATCCAGGTGGTCGGAACTTATAGCAATCAGCCCCAGCATTTT.

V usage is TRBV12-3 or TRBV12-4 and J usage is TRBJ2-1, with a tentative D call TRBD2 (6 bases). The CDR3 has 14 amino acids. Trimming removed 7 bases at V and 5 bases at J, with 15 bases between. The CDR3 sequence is CASTVASENNEQFF. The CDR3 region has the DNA TGTGCCAGCACCGTGGCTAGCGAGAACAATGAGCAGTTCTTC.

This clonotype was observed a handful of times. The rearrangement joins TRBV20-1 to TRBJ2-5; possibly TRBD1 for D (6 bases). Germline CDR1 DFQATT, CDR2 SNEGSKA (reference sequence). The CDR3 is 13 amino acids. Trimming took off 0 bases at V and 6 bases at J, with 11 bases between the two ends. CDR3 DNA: TGCAGTGCTAGAGATCTCAGGGGCAAGACCCAGTACTTC. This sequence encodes CSARDLRGKTQYF.

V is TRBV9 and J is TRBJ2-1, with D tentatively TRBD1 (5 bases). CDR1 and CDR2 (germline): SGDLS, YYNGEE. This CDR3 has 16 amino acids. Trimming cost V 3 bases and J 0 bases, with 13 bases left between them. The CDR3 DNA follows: TGTGCCAGCAGCGCCAGACAGACCAGCTCCTACAATGAGCAGTTCTTC. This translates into CASSARQTSSYNEQFF.

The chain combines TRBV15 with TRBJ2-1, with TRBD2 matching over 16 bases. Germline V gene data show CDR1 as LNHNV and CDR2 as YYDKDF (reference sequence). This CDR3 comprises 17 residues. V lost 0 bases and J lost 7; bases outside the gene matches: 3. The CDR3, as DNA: TGTGCCACCAGCAGAGATGCGGGACTAGCGGGAGGGAATGAGCAGTTCTTC. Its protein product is CATSRDAGLAGGNEQFF.

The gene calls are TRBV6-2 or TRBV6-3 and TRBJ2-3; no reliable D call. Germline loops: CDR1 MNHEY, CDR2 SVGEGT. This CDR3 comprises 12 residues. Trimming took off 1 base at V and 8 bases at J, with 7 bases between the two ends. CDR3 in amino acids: CASSYLAGTQYF. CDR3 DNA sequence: TGTGCCAGCAGTTACTTAGCCGGTACGCAGTATTTT.

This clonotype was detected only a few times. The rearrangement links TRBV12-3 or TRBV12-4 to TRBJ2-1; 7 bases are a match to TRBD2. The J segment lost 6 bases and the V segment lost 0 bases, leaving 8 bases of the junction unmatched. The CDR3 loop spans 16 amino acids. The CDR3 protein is CASSLAGGSKVNEQFF. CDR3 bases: TGTGCCAGCAGTTTAGCCGGCGGGAGTAAGGTCAATGAGCAGTTCTTC.

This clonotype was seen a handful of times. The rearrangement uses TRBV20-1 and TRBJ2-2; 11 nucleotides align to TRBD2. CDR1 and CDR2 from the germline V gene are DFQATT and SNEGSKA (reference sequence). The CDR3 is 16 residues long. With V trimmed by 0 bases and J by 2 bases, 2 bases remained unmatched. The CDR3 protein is CSARELAGENTGELFF. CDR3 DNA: TGCAGTGCTAGAGAACTAGCGGGAGAAAACACCGGGGAGCTGTTTTTT.

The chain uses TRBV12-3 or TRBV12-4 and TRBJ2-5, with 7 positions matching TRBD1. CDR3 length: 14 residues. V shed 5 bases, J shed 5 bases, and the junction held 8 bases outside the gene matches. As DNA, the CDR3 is TGTGCCAGCAGTAAGACAGGGAATCGGGAGACCCAGTACTTC. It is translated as CASSKTGNRETQYF.

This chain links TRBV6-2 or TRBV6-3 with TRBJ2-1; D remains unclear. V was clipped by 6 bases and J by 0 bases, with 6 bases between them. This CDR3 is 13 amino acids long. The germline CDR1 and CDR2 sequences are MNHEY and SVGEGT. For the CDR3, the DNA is TGTGCCAGCAGCGGACGCTCCTACAATGAGCAGTTCTTC. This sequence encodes CASSGRSYNEQFF.